This TCR beta chain was captured by sequencing in a study of cytomegalovirus exposure and HLA in healthy donors. Notes on the study in general: Sequences of the TCR beta chain were said to predict the HLA-A and HLA-B alleles of most subjects accurately.

The CDR3 has 13 residues. Germline V gene data show CDR1 as SGHDT and CDR2 as YYEEEE. V gave up 0 bases and J gave up 6 bases, with 8 bases separating them. The PCR employed 60 Vbeta primers together with 13 Jbeta primers. Repertoires were generated with immunoSEQ multiplex PCR, while TCRdb's copy carries only in-frame clones and drops some. The repertoire holds about 160,000 clones, roughly 76% seen once, with roughly 13% in the top ten. Notes on this clone: The antigen remains unidentified.

The V and J genes are TRBV5-6 and TRBJ2-3; D is uncertain. The sample was PBMCs. This TCR was sampled from a woman aged 45-65 years in good health and CMV-seronegative. CDR3 sequence (DNA): TGTGCCAGCAGCTTGGCCGTCTTTGATACGCAGTATTTT. Amino acid sequence: CASSLAVFDTQYF.